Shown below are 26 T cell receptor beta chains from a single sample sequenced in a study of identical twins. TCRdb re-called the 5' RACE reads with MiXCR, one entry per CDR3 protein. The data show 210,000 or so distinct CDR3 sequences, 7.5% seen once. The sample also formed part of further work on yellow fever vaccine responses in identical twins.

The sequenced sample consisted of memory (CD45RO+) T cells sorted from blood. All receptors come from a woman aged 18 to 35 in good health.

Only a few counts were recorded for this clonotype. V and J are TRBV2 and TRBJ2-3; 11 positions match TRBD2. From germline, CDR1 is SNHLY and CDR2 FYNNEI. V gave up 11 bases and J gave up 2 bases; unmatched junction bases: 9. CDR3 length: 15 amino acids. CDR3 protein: CAATSGGILTDTQYF. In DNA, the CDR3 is TGTGCCGCAACTAGCGGGGGTATACTCACAGATACGCAGTATTTT.

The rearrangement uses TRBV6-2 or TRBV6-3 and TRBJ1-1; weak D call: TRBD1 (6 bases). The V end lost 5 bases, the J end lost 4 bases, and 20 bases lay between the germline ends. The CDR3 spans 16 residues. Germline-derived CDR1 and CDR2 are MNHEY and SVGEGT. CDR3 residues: CASSRTEGFSGTEAFF. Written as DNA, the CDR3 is TGTGCCAGCAGTCGGACAGAGGGGTTTAGTGGCACTGAAGCTTTCTTT.

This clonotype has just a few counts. CDR3 residues: CASSFGGRRQETQYF. The CDR3 coding sequence is TGTGCCAGCAGTTTTGGCGGGAGAAGGCAAGAGACCCAGTACTTC. This chain uses TRBV27 with TRBJ2-5; 7 bases agree with TRBD2. Losses at the gene ends were 3 bases for V and 2 bases for J; bases not matched to a gene: 6. CDR1 is MNHEY, CDR2 SMNVEV, per germline (reference sequence). CDR3 length: 15 amino acids.

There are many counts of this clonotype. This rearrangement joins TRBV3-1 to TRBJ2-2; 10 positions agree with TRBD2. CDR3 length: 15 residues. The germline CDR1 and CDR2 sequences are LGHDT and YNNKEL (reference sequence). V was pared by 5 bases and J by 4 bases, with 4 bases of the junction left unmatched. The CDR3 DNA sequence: TGTGCCAGCAGCTCCGGACTAGCGGTCACCGGGGAGCTGTTTTTT. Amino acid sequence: CASSSGLAVTGELFF.

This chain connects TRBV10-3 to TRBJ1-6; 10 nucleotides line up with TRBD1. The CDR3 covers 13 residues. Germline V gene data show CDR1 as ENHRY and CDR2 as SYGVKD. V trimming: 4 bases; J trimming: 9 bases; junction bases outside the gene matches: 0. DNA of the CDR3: TGTGCCATCAGTGGGGACAGGGGTTCACCCCTCCACTTT. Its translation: CAISGDRGSPLHF.

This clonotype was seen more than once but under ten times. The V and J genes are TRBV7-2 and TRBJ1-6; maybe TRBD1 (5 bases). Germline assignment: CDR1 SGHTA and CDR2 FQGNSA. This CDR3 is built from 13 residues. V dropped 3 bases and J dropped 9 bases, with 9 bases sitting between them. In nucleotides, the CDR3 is TGTGCCAGCAGCTTGGCAGGGCGTTCACCCCTCCACTTT. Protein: CASSLAGRSPLHF.

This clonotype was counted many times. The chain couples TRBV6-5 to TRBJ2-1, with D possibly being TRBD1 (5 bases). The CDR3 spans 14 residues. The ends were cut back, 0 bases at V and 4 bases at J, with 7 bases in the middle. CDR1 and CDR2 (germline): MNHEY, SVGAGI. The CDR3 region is CASSYSRVYNEQFF. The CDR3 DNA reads TGTGCCAGCAGTTACTCCAGGGTTTACAATGAGCAGTTCTTC.

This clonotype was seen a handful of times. CDR3 amino acids: CASSVAWGTEAFF. The CDR3 nucleotides read TGTGCCAGCAGCGTAGCTTGGGGGACTGAAGCTTTCTTT. This rearrangement joins TRBV9 to TRBJ1-1; D possibly corresponds to TRBD1 (5 bases). The germline gives CDR1 SGDLS, CDR2 YYNGEE. The CDR3 runs 13 residues. Trimming took 0 bases from V and 5 from J, leaving 8 bases between them. Drawing the rest from reference TRBV9 and TRBJ1-1, the complete variable domain is DSGVTQTPKHLITATGQRVTLRCSPRSGDLSVYWYQQSLDQGLQFLIQYYNGEERAKGNILERFSAQQFPDLHSELNLSSLELGDSALYFCASSVAWGTEAFFGQGTRLTVV.

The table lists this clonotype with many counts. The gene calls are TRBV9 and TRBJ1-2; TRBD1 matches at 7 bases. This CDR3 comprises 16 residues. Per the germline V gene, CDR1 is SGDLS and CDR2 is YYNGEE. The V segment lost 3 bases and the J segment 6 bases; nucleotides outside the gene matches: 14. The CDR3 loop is CASSARVTGRDHGYTF. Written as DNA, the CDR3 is TGTGCCAGCAGCGCCCGAGTGACAGGGCGGGATCATGGCTACACCTTC.

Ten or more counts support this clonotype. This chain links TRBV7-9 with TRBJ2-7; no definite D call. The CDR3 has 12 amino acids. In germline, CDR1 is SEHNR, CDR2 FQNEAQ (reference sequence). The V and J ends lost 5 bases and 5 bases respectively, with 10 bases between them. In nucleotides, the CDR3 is TGTGCCAGCAGCCGAACCTTAAACGAGCAGTACTTC. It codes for CASSRTLNEQYF.

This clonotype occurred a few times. CDR3 coding DNA: TGTGCCAGCAGCCCTCGACGGGCTAGCGGGGGCCACAATGAGCAGTTCTTC. Encoded protein: CASSPRRASGGHNEQFF. The rearrangement uses TRBV7-9 and TRBJ2-1, with 10 bases that match TRBD2. Germline V gives CDR1 SEHNR, CDR2 FQNEAQ (reference sequence). V shed 5 bases and J 5 bases; nucleotides not matched to a gene: 12. The length of the CDR3 is 17 residues.

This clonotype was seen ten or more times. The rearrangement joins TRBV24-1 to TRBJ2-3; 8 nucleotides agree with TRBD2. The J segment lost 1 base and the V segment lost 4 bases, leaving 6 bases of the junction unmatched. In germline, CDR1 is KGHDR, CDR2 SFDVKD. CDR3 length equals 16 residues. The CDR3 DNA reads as TGTGCCACCAGTGACACCAGCGGGGGAGGCACAGATACGCAGTATTTT. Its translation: CATSDTSGGGTDTQYF.

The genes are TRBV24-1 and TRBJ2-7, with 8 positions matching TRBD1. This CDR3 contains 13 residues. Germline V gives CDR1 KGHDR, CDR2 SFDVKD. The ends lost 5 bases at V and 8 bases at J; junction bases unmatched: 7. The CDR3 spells CATSVGQAAKQYV. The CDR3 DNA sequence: TGTGCCACCAGTGTGGGACAGGCCGCTAAGCAGTACGTC.

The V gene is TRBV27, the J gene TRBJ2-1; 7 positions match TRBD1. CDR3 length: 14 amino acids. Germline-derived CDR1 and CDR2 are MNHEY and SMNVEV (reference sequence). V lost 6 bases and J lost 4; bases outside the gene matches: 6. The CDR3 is CASRHWTGYNEQFF. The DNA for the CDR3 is TGTGCCAGCAGACACTGGACAGGATACAATGAGCAGTTCTTC.

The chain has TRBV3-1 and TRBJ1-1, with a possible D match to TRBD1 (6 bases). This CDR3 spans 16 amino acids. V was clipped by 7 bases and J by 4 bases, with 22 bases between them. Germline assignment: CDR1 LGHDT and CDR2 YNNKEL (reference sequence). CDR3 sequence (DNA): TGTGCCAGCACCCGAATCATGGGGGGGGGCCTCACTGAAGCTTTCTTT. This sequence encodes CASTRIMGGGLTEAFF. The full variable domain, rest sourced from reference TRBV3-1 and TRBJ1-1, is DTAVSQTPKYLVTQMGNDKSIKCEQNLGHDTMYWYKQDSKKFLKIMFSYNNKELIINETVPNRFSPKSPDKAHLNLHINSLELGDSAVYFCASTRIMGGGLTEAFFGQGTRLTVV.

The CDR3 loop reads CASGQGVPDTQYF. The CDR3 DNA follows: TGTGCCAGCGGGCAGGGAGTCCCAGATACGCAGTATTTT. The chain carries TRBV2 and TRBJ2-3, with D perhaps assigned TRBD1 or TRBD2 (5 bases each). The ends were cut back, 8 bases at V and 4 bases at J, with 13 bases in the middle. The CDR3 spans 13 residues. Per the germline V gene, CDR1 is SNHLY and CDR2 is FYNNEI. The full variable domain, with the rest looked up from reference TRBV2 and TRBJ2-3, is EPEVTQTPSHQVTQMGQEVILRCVPISNHLYFYWYRQILGQKVEFLVSFYNNEISEKSEIFDDQFSVERPDGSNFTLKIRSTKLEDSAMYFCASGQGVPDTQYFGPGTRLTVL.

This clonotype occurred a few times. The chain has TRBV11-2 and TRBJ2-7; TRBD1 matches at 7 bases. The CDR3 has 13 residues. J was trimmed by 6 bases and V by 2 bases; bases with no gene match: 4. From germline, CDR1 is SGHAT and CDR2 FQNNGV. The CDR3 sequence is CASSLSGGGEQYF. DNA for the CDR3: TGTGCCAGCAGCTTATCAGGGGGTGGCGAGCAGTACTTC.

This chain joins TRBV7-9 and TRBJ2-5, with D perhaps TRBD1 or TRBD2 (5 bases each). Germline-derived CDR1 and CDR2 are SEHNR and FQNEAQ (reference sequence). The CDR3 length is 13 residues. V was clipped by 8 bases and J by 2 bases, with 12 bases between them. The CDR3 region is CASGTRGQETQYF. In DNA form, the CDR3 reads TGTGCCAGCGGGACCCGGGGACAAGAGACCCAGTACTTC.

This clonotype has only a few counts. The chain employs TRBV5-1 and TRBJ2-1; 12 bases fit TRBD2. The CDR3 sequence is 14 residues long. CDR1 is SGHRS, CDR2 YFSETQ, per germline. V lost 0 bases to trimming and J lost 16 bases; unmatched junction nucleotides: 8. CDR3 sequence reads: CASSLDGLAGSSFF. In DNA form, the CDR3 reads TGCGCCAGCAGCTTGGACGGACTAGCGGGATCCTCTTTCTTC.

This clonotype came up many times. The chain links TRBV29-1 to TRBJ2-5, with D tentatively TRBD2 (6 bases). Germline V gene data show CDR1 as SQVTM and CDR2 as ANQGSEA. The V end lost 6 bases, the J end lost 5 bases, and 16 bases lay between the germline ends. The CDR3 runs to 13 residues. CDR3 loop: CSVEQGGSETQYF. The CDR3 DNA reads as TGCAGCGTGGAGCAGGGAGGTTCGGAGACCCAGTACTTC.

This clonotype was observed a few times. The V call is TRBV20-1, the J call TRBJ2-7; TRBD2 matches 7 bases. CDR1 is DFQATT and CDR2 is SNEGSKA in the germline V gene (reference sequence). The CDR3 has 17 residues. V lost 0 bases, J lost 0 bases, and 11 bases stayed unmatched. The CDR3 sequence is CSARDNRRLAVSYEQYF. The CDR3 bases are TGCAGTGCTAGAGATAACCGTCGTCTAGCGGTCTCCTACGAGCAGTACTTC.

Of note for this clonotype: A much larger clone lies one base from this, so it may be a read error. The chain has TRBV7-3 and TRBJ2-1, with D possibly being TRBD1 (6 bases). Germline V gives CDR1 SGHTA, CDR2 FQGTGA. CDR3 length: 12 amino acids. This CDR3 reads CACSFSQGEQFF. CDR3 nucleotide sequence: TGTGCCTGCAGCTTCTCGCAGGGGGAGCAGTTCTTC.

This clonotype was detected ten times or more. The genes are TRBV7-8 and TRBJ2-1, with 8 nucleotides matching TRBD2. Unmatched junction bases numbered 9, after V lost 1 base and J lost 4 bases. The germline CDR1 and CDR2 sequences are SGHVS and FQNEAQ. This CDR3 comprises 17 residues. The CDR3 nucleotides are TGTGCCAGCAGCTTAGAAGTTGGGTTAGCGGGGTACAATGAGCAGTTCTTC. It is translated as CASSLEVGLAGYNEQFF.

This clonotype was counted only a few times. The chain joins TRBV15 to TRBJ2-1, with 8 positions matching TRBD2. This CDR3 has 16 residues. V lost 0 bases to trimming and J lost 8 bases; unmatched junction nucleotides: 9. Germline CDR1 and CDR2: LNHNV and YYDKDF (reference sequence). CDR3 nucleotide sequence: TGTGCCACCAGCAGAGATTCACGGGGGGGCCCGGATGAGCAGTTCTTC. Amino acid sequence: CATSRDSRGGPDEQFF.

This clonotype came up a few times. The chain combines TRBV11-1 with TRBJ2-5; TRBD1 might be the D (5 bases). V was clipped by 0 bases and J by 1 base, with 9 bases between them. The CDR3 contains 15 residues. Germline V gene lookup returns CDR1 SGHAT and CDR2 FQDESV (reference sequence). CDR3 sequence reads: CASSLAPTVQETQYF. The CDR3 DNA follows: TGTGCCAGCAGCTTAGCCCCGACAGTCCAAGAGACCCAGTACTTC.

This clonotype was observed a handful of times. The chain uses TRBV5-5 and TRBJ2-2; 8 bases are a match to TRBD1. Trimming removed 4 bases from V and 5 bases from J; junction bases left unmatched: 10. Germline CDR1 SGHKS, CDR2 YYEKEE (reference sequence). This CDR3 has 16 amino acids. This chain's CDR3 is CASSLRDRSLTGELFF. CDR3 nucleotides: TGTGCCAGCAGCCTCCGGGACAGGAGCCTGACCGGGGAGCTGTTTTTT.